This entry describes one T cell receptor (beta chain). This clonotype has a handful of counts. Its antigen is currently not known. Base quality data are lacking; no much larger clone is found one base away. The data were taken from a study of response to subunit inactivated influenza vaccine (dated by TCRdb to 2017 to 2018). Turning to the overall study: Deep quantitative T cell receptor repertoire profiling was used in the study to track responses to a trivalent subunit inactivated influenza vaccine. Overall study results and their limits: The authors proposed that each seasonal influenza vaccination may bring in only a limited number of new T cells.

Library creation used RT-PCR. The listed sequencing device is Illumina HiSeq 2500. The public reads were reanalyzed by TCRdb: fastp trimming at Q25, MiXCR alignment, in-frame beta chains only. Merged by CDR3 protein, the rows form single entries marked with the most common genes and DNA. This sample holds approximately 570,000 distinct CDR3 sequences; approximately 7.1% were observed only once. The top ten clonotypes cover 10% to 15% of the sample. The TCR sequence derives from a man aged 50 to 69 who received an inactivated influenza vaccine. Donor details come from another sample of the same person, matched by shared clones. The source was PBMCs from blood, collected roughly 24 months after vaccination.

CDR3 sequence: CASSLVLQNTEAFF. The base sequence is TGTGCCAGCAGCTTAGTGTTACAGAACACTGAAGCTTTCTTT. This sequence uses TRBV7-9 and TRBJ1-1, with the identity of the D gene unclear. The V end loses 1 base and the J end loses 1 base, and a stretch of 7 bases separates them. CDR1 and CDR2 are drawn from the germline V gene (reference sequence): SEHNR, FQNEAQ. Reading from cysteine to phenylalanine, the CDR3 counts 14 amino acids. The retained sequence is limited to the CDR3, 42 bases, with the frame set at the first base.